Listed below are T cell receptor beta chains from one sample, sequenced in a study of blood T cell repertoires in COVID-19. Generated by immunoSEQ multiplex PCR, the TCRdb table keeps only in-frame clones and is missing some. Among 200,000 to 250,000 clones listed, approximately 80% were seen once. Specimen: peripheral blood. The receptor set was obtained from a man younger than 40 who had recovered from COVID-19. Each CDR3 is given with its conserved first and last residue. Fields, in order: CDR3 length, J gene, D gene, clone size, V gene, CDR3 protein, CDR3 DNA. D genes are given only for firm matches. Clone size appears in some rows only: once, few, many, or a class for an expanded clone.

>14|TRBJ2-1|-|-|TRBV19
CASTKGPEGHEQFF
TGTGCCAGTACCAAAGGACCAGAGGGCCATGAGCAGTTCTTC
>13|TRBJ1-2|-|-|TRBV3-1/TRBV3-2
CASSLDSRYGYTF
TGTGCCAGCAGCCTGGACAGTAGGTATGGCTACACCTTC
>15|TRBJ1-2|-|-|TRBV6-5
CASSGGGDPNYGYTF
TGTGCCAGCAGCGGAGGAGGGGATCCTAACTATGGCTACACCTTC
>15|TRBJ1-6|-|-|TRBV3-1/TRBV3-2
CASSQGAAGNSPLHF
TGTGCCAGCAGCCAGGGGGCGGCGGGTAATTCACCCCTCCACTTT
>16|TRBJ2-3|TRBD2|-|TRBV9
CASSVSSGGHTDTQYF
TGTGCCAGCAGCGTGAGTAGCGGGGGGCATACAGATACGCAGTATTTT
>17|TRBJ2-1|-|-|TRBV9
CASSEGLLGGSGNEQFF
TGTGCCAGCAGCGAGGGACTACTGGGGGGCTCAGGAAATGAGCAGTTCTTC
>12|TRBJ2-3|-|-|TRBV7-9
CASSSPRDTQYF
TGTGCCAGCAGCTCCCCACGGGATACGCAGTATTTT
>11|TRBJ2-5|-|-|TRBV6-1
CASRQRETQYF
TGTGCCAGCAGGCAGCGAGAGACCCAGTACTTC
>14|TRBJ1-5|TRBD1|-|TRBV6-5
CASSSRGTNQPQHF
TGTGCCAGCAGTTCCAGGGGGACAAATCAGCCCCAGCATTTT
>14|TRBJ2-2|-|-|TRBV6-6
CASRNGQNTGELFF
TGTGCCAGCAGAAACGGACAGAACACCGGGGAGCTGTTTTTT
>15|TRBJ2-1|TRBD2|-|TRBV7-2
CASSLASGGAHEQFF
TGTGCCAGCAGCTTAGCTAGCGGGGGGGCCCATGAGCAGTTCTTC
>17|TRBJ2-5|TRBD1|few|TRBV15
CATSREGDRGTGETQYF
TGTGCCACCAGCAGAGAAGGGGACAGGGGGACGGGGGAGACCCAGTACTTC
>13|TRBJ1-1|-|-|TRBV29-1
CSVEEEGGTEAFF
TGCAGCGTTGAAGAGGAGGGTGGCACTGAAGCTTTCTTT
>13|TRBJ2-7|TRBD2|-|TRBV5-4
CAIGLAGDGEQYF
TGTGCCATCGGACTAGCGGGGGATGGGGAGCAGTACTTC
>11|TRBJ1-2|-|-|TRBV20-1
CSARDLGSHRF
TGCAGTGCTAGAGATCTGGGCAGCCATAGGTTC
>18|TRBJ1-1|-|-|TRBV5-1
CASSLGVARGGVHTEAFF
TGCGCCAGCAGCTTAGGGGTGGCTCGGGGCGGGGTTCACACTGAAGCTTTCTTT